The rows below give T cell receptor beta chains drawn from one sample of a study of blood T cells in healthy people across ages. TCRdb called the 5' RACE reads again in MiXCR, with one record for every CDR3 protein. The repertoire consists of 750,000 to 850,000 distinct CDR3 sequences, with roughly 25% occurring once and the leading ten covering under 4.5%. These same records also appear under a second study, on T cells of mothers and their children.

The specimen sequenced was blood. Every receptor here comes from a boy aged 5-17 years in good health. Both conserved end residues are part of each CDR3. The D gene is left open where the match is weak. Size values are once, few and many counts, or a class for expanded clones, and some rows have none.

d_call j_call v_call clone_size cdr3_aa cdr3_nt
NA TRBJ2-5 TRBV6-2/TRBV6-3 NA CASSYFLFGWETQYF TGTGCCAGCAGTTACTTCCTATTCGGCTGGGAGACCCAGTACTTC
NA TRBJ2-7 TRBV13 few CASSLRGKSYEQYF TGTGCCAGCAGCTTAAGGGGAAAGTCCTACGAGCAGTACTTC
TRBD1 TRBJ2-6 TRBV10-3 NA CAISPTGDSGANVLTF TGTGCCATCAGTCCCACAGGGGATTCTGGGGCCAACGTCCTGACTTTC
TRBD2 TRBJ2-1 TRBV12-3/TRBV12-4 NA CASSFLGLAYDNEQFF TGTGCCAGCAGTTTCCTCGGACTAGCGTACGACAATGAGCAGTTCTTC
TRBD1 TRBJ1-2 TRBV5-1 NA CASSFDRGRFGYTF TGCGCCAGCAGCTTCGACAGGGGGCGATTTGGCTACACCTTC
TRBD1 TRBJ2-3 TRBV9 NA CASSFRPGEDREIPSTDTQYF TGTGCCAGCAGCTTTAGACCGGGTGAGGACAGGGAGATACCTAGCACAGATACGCAGTATTTT
NA TRBJ2-7 TRBV6-2/TRBV6-3 NA CASSYSQTGPYEQYF TGTGCCAGCAGTTACTCGCAGACGGGTCCCTACGAGCAGTACTTC
NA TRBJ2-7 TRBV29-1 many CSVGEYEQYF TGCAGCGTTGGGGAATACGAGCAGTACTTC
TRBD1 TRBJ1-4 TRBV11-2 NA CASSQTGTANEKLFF TGTGCCAGCAGCCAAACCGGGACAGCTAATGAAAAACTGTTTTTT
TRBD1 TRBJ1-2 TRBV6-2/TRBV6-3 NA CASNQGQGNGYTF TGTGCCAGCAACCAGGGACAGGGGAATGGCTACACCTTC
TRBD1 TRBJ1-2 TRBV7-2 NA CASSFFQGVGYTF TGTGCCAGCAGCTTTTTCCAGGGGGTGGGCTACACCTTC
NA TRBJ1-2 TRBV24-1 NA CATSAGVVRRGDGGYTF TGTGCCACCAGTGCTGGGGTGGTCCGGAGGGGTGACGGTGGCTACACCTTC
NA TRBJ1-2 TRBV18 NA CASSPDSDYGYTF TGTGCCAGCTCACCGGACAGTGACTATGGCTACACCTTC
NA TRBJ2-1 TRBV7-8 NA CASSLDPWGEQFF TGTGCCAGCAGCTTAGACCCCTGGGGTGAGCAGTTCTTC
NA TRBJ2-5 TRBV11-3 NA CASSLVGDTQETQYF TGTGCCAGCAGCTTGGTAGGGGACACCCAAGAGACCCAGTACTTC
NA TRBJ2-7 TRBV29-1 NA CSVERGGSYEQYF TGCAGCGTGGAGAGGGGGGGCTCCTACGAGCAGTACTTC
TRBD1 TRBJ2-1 TRBV6-2/TRBV6-3 NA CASETGVPNEQFF TGTGCCAGCGAGACAGGGGTGCCCAATGAGCAGTTCTTC
TRBD2 TRBJ2-3 TRBV6-6 NA CASTHGAGGTDTQYF TGTGCCAGCACCCACGGGGCGGGGGGCACAGATACGCAGTATTTT
TRBD2 TRBJ2-3 TRBV5-1 few CASSGGASGTDTQYF TGCGCCAGTAGCGGGGGGGCTTCTGGCACAGATACGCAGTATTTT
NA TRBJ2-5 TRBV24-1 NA CATSRTGKETQYF TGTGCCACCAGTCGGACGGGAAAAGAGACCCAGTACTTC
NA TRBJ2-4 TRBV19 NA CASSPGGLTKNIQYF TGTGCCAGTAGTCCCGGGGGTCTTACCAAAAACATTCAGTACTTC
NA TRBJ1-1 TRBV29-1 NA CSASSRGTNTEAFF TGCAGCGCCTCGTCCAGAGGTACAAACACTGAAGCTTTCTTT
NA TRBJ2-3 TRBV15 NA CATSIGSTNTQYF TGTGCCACCAGCATTGGTAGCACAAATACGCAGTATTTT
TRBD2 TRBJ2-7 TRBV6-2/TRBV6-3 NA CASSPPRTSDEQYF TGTGCCAGCAGTCCCCCACGGACTAGCGACGAGCAGTACTTC
NA TRBJ2-4 TRBV12-3/TRBV12-4 few CASSSVVGDSIQYF TGTGCCAGCAGCTCGGTTGTGGGAGATAGCATTCAGTACTTC
TRBD2 TRBJ2-5 TRBV28 NA CASSYGRAFGLLYF TGTGCCAGCAGTTACGGGAGGGCTTTCGGACTACTATACTTC
NA TRBJ1-2 TRBV6-1 NA CASSPLEGRGAYGYTF TGTGCCAGCAGTCCCTTGGAGGGCAGGGGTGCCTATGGCTACACCTTC
NA TRBJ2-4 TRBV4-1 NA CASSQDRASETQYF TGCGCCAGCAGCCAAGATCGGGCCTCGGAAACTCAGTACTTC
TRBD1 TRBJ1-6 TRBV15 NA CATSRWTGGGSPLHF TGTGCCACCAGCAGGTGGACAGGGGGCGGTTCACCCCTCCACTTT
NA TRBJ2-7 TRBV7-2 few CASSWQQGNEQYF TGTGCCAGCAGCTGGCAGCAGGGTAACGAGCAGTACTTC
NA TRBJ1-2 TRBV6-2/TRBV6-3 NA CASSYSGSPGYTF TGTGCCAGCAGTTACTCCGGGTCCCCTGGCTACACCTTC
NA TRBJ2-7 TRBV5-1 few CASSPDVTYEQYF TGCGCCAGCAGCCCGGACGTGACCTACGAGCAGTACTTC
NA TRBJ2-1 TRBV7-9 few CASSPAGLGHDNEQFF TGTGCCAGCAGCCCCGCCGGACTCGGGCATGACAATGAGCAGTTCTTC
TRBD2 TRBJ2-5 TRBV7-7 few CASSPTSGRALRQETQYF TGTGCTAGCAGCCCCACTAGCGGGAGGGCCCTCCGGCAAGAGACCCAGTACTTC
TRBD1 TRBJ2-1 TRBV7-2 NA CASSLIARDSEQFF TGTGCCAGCAGCCTAATCGCCCGGGACAGTGAGCAGTTCTTC
NA TRBJ2-7 TRBV5-1 few CASSGQGRTYEQYF TGCGCCAGCAGCGGGCAGGGCCGGACCTACGAGCAGTACTTC
TRBD1 TRBJ2-5 TRBV7-3 many CASSLTGGQETQYF TGTGCCAGCAGCTTGACAGGGGGTCAAGAGACCCAGTACTTC
TRBD1 TRBJ1-1 TRBV6-2/TRBV6-3 NA CASSPVPGQGSTEAFF TGTGCCAGCAGCCCAGTCCCGGGACAGGGATCCACTGAAGCTTTCTTT
NA TRBJ1-2 TRBV10-3 NA CAISEEEQGYGYTF TGTGCCATCAGTGAAGAAGAGCAAGGCTATGGCTACACCTTC
NA TRBJ2-5 TRBV28 few CASSTSGAGLFF TGTGCCAGCAGTACATCCGGCGCAGGGCTGTTCTTC
NA TRBJ1-2 TRBV29-1 NA CSGGTDYGYTF TGCAGCGGAGGGACGGACTATGGCTACACCTTC
NA TRBJ1-6 TRBV5-5 few CASSLLLVTGISPLHF TGTGCCAGCAGCTTGCTTTTAGTCACAGGGATTTCACCCCTCCACTTT
NA TRBJ2-7 TRBV20-1 few CSATSRGGTYEQYF TGCAGTGCTACGTCCCGGGGAGGAACCTACGAGCAGTACTTC